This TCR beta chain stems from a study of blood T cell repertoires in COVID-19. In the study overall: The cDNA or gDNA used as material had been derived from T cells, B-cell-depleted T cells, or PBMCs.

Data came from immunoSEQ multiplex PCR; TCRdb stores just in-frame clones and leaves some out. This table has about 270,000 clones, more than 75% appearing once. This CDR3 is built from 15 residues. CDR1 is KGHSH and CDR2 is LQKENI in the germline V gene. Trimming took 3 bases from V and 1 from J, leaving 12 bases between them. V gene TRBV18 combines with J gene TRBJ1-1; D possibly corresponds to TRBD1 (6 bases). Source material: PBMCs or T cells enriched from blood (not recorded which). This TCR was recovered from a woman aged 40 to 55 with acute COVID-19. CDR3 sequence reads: CASSPKTGKNTEAFF. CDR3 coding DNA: TGTGCCAGCTCACCGAAGACAGGAAAGAACACTGAAGCTTTCTTT. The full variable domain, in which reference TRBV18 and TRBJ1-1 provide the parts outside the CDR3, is NAGVMQNPRHLVRRRGQEARLRCSPMKGHSHVYWYRQLPEEGLKFMVYLQKENIIDESGMPKERFSAEFPKEGPSILRIQQVVRGDSAAYFCASSPKTGKNTEAFFGQGTRLTVV.